The clone carrying this TCR beta chain is a singleton in its sample. The sample originates from a study of blood T cell repertoires in COVID-19. On the study more broadly: The United States, Italy and Spain supplied acute and convalescent COVID-19 samples. In each case, the material was cDNA or gDNA derived from T cells, B-cell-depleted T cells, or PBMCs.

The authors' processing: Estimates of nucleated cell counts were drawn from the amplification of reference gene primers. Some clones are missing from TCRdb's copy, which holds only in-frame ones; the method was immunoSEQ multiplex PCR. Clonal size and the V and J genes are those of that table, whereas D and trimming came from the DNA. The sample has more than 120,000 clones, roughly 88% seen once; the top ten hold 28%. This CDR3 comprises 15 residues. Germline V gives CDR1 MNHEY, CDR2 SVGAGI. Deletions cut 0 bases from V and 1 base from J, with 9 bases between. The source is a human donor in a cohort sampled during active COVID-19. The genes are TRBV6-5 and TRBJ1-1; no clear D gene. Source material: peripheral blood. The CDR3 coding sequence is TGTGCCAGCAGTTACTCGAAGGGAGCGAACACTGAAGCTTTCTTT. Amino acid sequence: CASSYSKGANTEAFF.